These 19 T cell receptor beta chains were sequenced from one sample in a study of OX40 agonist ivuxolimab in advanced cancers. Profiling relied on immunoSEQ multiplex PCR, and the TCRdb table lists in-frame clones only, not all of them. In the table there are tens of thousands of clones, roughly 90% of which are singletons. The source was CD4+ or CD8+ T cells sorted from blood, collected in a trial of the OX40 agonist ivuxolimab. The receptors derive from an adult with an advanced solid tumor such as melanoma, head and neck, liver or kidney cancer.

This chain uses TRBV4-3 with TRBJ2-3; 7 nucleotides match TRBD2. The CDR3 totals 16 residues. Germline CDR1 LGHNA, CDR2 YSLEER. Trimming took 5 bases from V and 1 from J; bases not matched to a gene: 9. CDR3 in DNA: TGCGCCAGCAGCGAGGGTCGGGCGGGAGGCACAGATACGCAGTATTTT. It is translated as CASSEGRAGGTDTQYF.

The chain is built from TRBV19 and TRBJ1-1; 12 nucleotides agree with TRBD1. Germline V gene lookup returns CDR1 LNHDA and CDR2 SQIVND (reference sequence). The trim removed 5 bases at V and 4 bases at J, leaving 8 bases unmatched. This CDR3 contains 16 residues. CDR3 in DNA: TGTGCCAGTAGTTCCGGGACAGGGGGCAGTTTCACTGAAGCTTTCTTT. Translation: CASSSGTGGSFTEAFF.

To note about this clone: The sample contains more than one DNA sequence encoding this CDR3. The chain combines TRBV11-1 with TRBJ2-1, with 12 positions matching TRBD2. CDR3 size: 15 residues. J was trimmed by 8 bases and V by 5 bases; bases with no gene match: 7. In germline, CDR1 is SGHAT, CDR2 FQDESV (reference sequence). The CDR3: CASSPMASGRDEQFF. The CDR3 DNA reads as TGTGCCAGCAGCCCGATGGCTAGCGGGAGGGATGAGCAGTTCTTC.

This rearrangement joins TRBV7-2 to TRBJ1-2; a possible D gene is TRBD1 (6 bases). Deletions cut 5 bases from V and 7 bases from J, with 29 bases between. The CDR3 contains 18 residues. The germline CDR1 and CDR2 sequences are SGHTA and FQGNSA. CDR3 protein: CASSREGYRLAGDGGYTF. The CDR3 region has the DNA TGTGCCAGCAGCCGGGAGGGATACAGGTTGGCAGGGGACGGTGGCTACACCTTC.

The rearrangement links TRBV19 to TRBJ1-4; D remains unclear. From germline, CDR1 is LNHDA and CDR2 SQIVND (reference sequence). The V gene lost 4 bases and the J gene lost 8 bases, with 8 bases spanning the gap. This CDR3 has 12 residues. In DNA form, the CDR3 reads TGTGCCAGTAGTACCGTTGCGGAAAAACTGTTTTTT. The encoded protein is CASSTVAEKLFF.

J is TRBJ2-3 and V is TRBV23-1; perhaps D is TRBD1 or TRBD2 (5 bases each). TRBV23-1 is an ORF, and what it does is uncertain. The length of the CDR3 is 17 residues. V shed 4 bases and J shed 5 bases, with 22 bases lying between them. The CDR3 DNA sequence: TGCGCCAGCAGTCCTCCTCGGGGCAGAGCCGGGGTAGATACGCAGTATTTT. As protein: CASSPPRGRAGVDTQYF.

This chain joins TRBV29-1 and TRBJ2-3, with D perhaps TRBD1 or TRBD2 (5 bases each). The CDR3 totals 12 residues. Between the trimmed V and J ends, which lost 6 bases and 5 bases, there was a span of 12 bases. In germline, CDR1 is SQVTM, CDR2 ANQGSEA. The CDR3 DNA reads as TGCAGCGTAGCGGATGGGGGAGATACGCAGTATTTT. Its protein product is CSVADGGDTQYF.

V is TRBV29-1 and J is TRBJ1-1; 7 bases line up with TRBD1. The V and J ends lost 7 bases and 1 base, in that order; junction bases with no gene match: 3. Germline CDR1 is SQVTM and CDR2 is ANQGSEA. The CDR3 extends over 12 amino acids. DNA of the CDR3: TGCAGCGGGGGACAGTGGAACACTGAAGCTTTCTTT. Translated, it gives CSGGQWNTEAFF.

The gene calls are TRBV4-3 and TRBJ1-2; D is perhaps TRBD1 (6 bases). The V end was cut by 2 bases, the J end by 8 bases, with 12 bases between. Germline V gene sequence: CDR1 LGHNA, CDR2 YSLEER. The length of the CDR3 is 13 residues. CDR3 region: CASSQNRAGGYTF. CDR3 bases: TGCGCCAGCAGCCAAAACAGGGCCGGCGGCTACACCTTC.

CDR3 amino acids: CASSLGQPYGYTF. The CDR3 region has the DNA TGTGCCAGCAGCTTAGGACAGCCCTATGGCTACACCTTC. The rearrangement links TRBV5-4 to TRBJ1-2; TRBD1 might be the D (6 bases). The germline CDR1 and CDR2 sequences are SGHNT and YYREEE (reference sequence). Trimming took off 2 bases at V and 4 bases at J, with 9 bases between the two ends. The CDR3 is 13 amino acids. Full variable domain (remainder filled in from reference TRBV5-4 and TRBJ1-2): ETGVTQSPTHLIKTRGQQVTLRCSSQSGHNTVSWYQQALGQGPQFIFQYYREEENGRGNFPPRFSGLQFPNYSSELNVNALELDDSALYLCASSLGQPYGYTFGSGTRLTVV.

This clone has more than one count but fewer than ten. J is TRBJ2-7 and V is TRBV18; no clear D. The CDR3 runs 15 residues. The V and J ends lost 5 bases and 2 bases respectively, with 16 bases between them. The germline V gene has CDR1 KGHSH and CDR2 LQKENI. The CDR3 region has the DNA TGTGCCAGCTCAGCTGGCCCCTTCCCCACCTACGAGCAGTACTTC. Translated, it gives CASSAGPFPTYEQYF.

The chain joins TRBV13 to TRBJ2-1; TRBD1 agrees at 9 bases. Germline loops: CDR1 PRHDT, CDR2 FYEKMQ (reference sequence). V was pared by 1 base and J by 8 bases, with 6 bases of the junction left unmatched. The CDR3 is 15 residues long. CDR3 in amino acids: CASSLAPGQGHEQFF. As DNA, the CDR3 is TGTGCCAGCAGCTTAGCTCCGGGACAGGGTCATGAGCAGTTCTTC.

The genes are TRBV11-1 and TRBJ2-7, with no clear D. V lost 6 bases to trimming and J lost 2 bases, with 8 bases between them. CDR1 SGHAT and CDR2 FQDESV come from the germline V gene (reference sequence). This CDR3 is built from 12 residues. CDR3 sequence: CASSKEPYEQYF. The CDR3 region has the DNA TGTGCCAGCAGTAAAGAGCCCTACGAGCAGTACTTC.

The V gene is TRBV30, the J gene TRBJ1-3, with unresolved D. V shed 0 bases and J shed 0 bases, with 12 bases lying between them. The CDR3 spans 16 residues. Germline lookup yields CDR1 GTSNPN and CDR2 SVGIG (reference sequence). The CDR3 sequence is CAWSVGGPFSGNTIYF. The CDR3 DNA reads TGTGCCTGGAGTGTAGGTGGGCCCTTCTCTGGAAACACCATATATTTT.

The chain combines TRBV2 with TRBJ2-5; 9 positions agree with TRBD2. This CDR3 is 13 amino acids long. CDR1 and CDR2 from the germline V gene are SNHLY and FYNNEI. V shed 5 bases and J 2 bases; nucleotides not matched to a gene: 0. The CDR3 DNA sequence: TGTGCCAGCAGTAGCGGGAGGCAAGAGACCCAGTACTTC. Its protein is CASSSGRQETQYF.

The rearrangement uses TRBV5-4 and TRBJ2-7; the D call may be TRBD1 or TRBD2 (5 bases each). The germline V gene has CDR1 SGHNT and CDR2 YYREEE (reference sequence). The CDR3 runs 15 residues. The V end was cut by 0 bases, the J end by 6 bases, with 16 bases between. This CDR3 is CASSLERDPPFEQYF. DNA for the CDR3: TGTGCCAGCAGCTTGGAACGGGACCCACCTTTCGAGCAGTACTTC.

V is TRBV5-1 and J is TRBJ2-3, with no clear D. The CDR3 is 15 residues long. Between the trimmed V and J ends, which lost 0 bases and 6 bases, there was a span of 14 bases. Per germline, CDR1 SGHRS and CDR2 YFSETQ. CDR3 sequence reads: CASSLESGTLDTQYF. CDR3 sequence (DNA): TGCGCCAGCAGCTTGGAGTCAGGTACCCTGGATACGCAGTATTTT. Combining the CDR3 with reference TRBV5-1 and TRBJ2-3 gives the whole variable domain KAGVTQTPRYLIKTRGQQVTLSCSPISGHRSVSWYQQTPGQGLQFLFEYFSETQRNKGNFPGRFSGRQFSNSRSEMNVSTLELGDSALYLCASSLESGTLDTQYFGPGTRLTVL.

The J gene is TRBJ1-5, the V gene TRBV19, with 8 bases aligning to TRBD1. From germline, CDR1 is LNHDA and CDR2 SQIVND (reference sequence). The CDR3 sequence is 14 residues long. The V segment lost 9 bases and the J segment 6 bases; nucleotides outside the gene matches: 10. The CDR3 coding sequence is TGTGCCAGCAGGGACAGGATGGAGACTCAGCCCCAGCATTTT. It yields the protein CASRDRMETQPQHF.

V and J are TRBV14 and TRBJ2-7, with TRBD1 matching 8 bases. J lost 0 bases, V lost 4 bases, and 8 bases had no gene match. Germline-derived CDR1 and CDR2 are SGHDN and FVKESK. This CDR3 has 16 amino acids. The CDR3 here is CASSPIWTGFSYEQYF. In DNA, the CDR3 is TGTGCCAGCAGCCCAATATGGACAGGGTTCTCCTACGAGCAGTACTTC.